This TCR beta chain was sequenced during a study of identical twins. CDR1 and CDR2 (germline): DFQATT, SNEGSKA (reference sequence). After removal of 4 bases from V and 4 bases from J, the junction contained 3 bases not matched to a gene. This CDR3 is built from 14 residues. Notes on the study in general: Carriage of fewer insertions was seen in abundant cord blood beta clonotypes, whereas memory repertoires showed none.

This clonotype was seen a handful of times. Its specificity is not known. TCRdb reanalysed the 5' RACE reads using MiXCR and keeps one entry per CDR3 protein. The repertoire has 1.5 million to 2 million distinct CDR3 sequences, roughly 35% of them found once; the top ten carry about 0.3%. What was sequenced was cord blood. The sequence derives from a newborn girl in good health. The chain combines TRBV20-1 with TRBJ2-1; 11 bases are a match to TRBD2. The CDR3 reads CSAIRLAGYNEQFF. CDR3 nucleotides: TGCAGTGCTATTCGACTAGCGGGATACAATGAGCAGTTCTTC.